A single sample gave rise to the 15 T cell receptor beta chains below, sequenced in a study of T cell repertoires in cytomegalovirus infection. No antigen is known for these receptors. One entry per CDR3 protein results from TCRdb running MiXCR on the reads. This repertoire shows 830,000 or so distinct CDR3 sequences, approximately 32% found once; its top ten account for around an eighth. Sample: cultured CD8+ T cells from PBMCs, taken from culture after CMV antigen stimulation. The receptors originated from a human donor in good health (CMV status not recorded). Some clones in this sample may be carry-over from other donors' samples.

This clonotype was picked up a small number of times. V and J are TRBV10-3 and TRBJ2-1; 7 bases map to TRBD1. Germline CDR1 reads ENHRY; CDR2 reads SYGVKD. V lost 4 bases to trimming and J lost 0 bases; unmatched junction nucleotides: 6. The CDR3 extends over 16 amino acids. As DNA, the CDR3 is TGTGCCATCAGTGGGTCGACAGGGAACTCCTACAATGAGCAGTTCTTC. It yields the protein CAISGSTGNSYNEQFF.

This chain connects TRBV6-6 to TRBJ1-5, with 7 bases lining up with TRBD1. Trimming cost V 6 bases and J 3 bases; bases outside gene matches: 5. CDR3 length equals 14 residues. Germline CDR1 is MNHNY and CDR2 is SVGAGI (reference sequence). CDR3 in DNA: TGTGCCAGCAGGGAGGGACAGATCAATCAGCCCCAGCATTTT. Translating gives CASREGQINQPQHF.

Worth noting for this clonotype: In this CDR3 the conserved last residue, phenylalanine or tryptophan, is missing, so a read error is likely. CDR3 bases: TGTGCCAGCAGTGAAACCCGTGGCCGAGGCACAGATACGCAGTATTTA. This sequence encodes CASSETRGRGTDTQYL. The chain joins TRBV6-1 to TRBJ2-3; D gene unclear. The V and J ends lost 2 bases and 1 base respectively, with 13 bases between them. Germline CDR1 is MNHNS and CDR2 is SASEGT. There are 16 residues in the CDR3.

This clonotype was counted only a few times. CDR3 amino acids: CASSVGTGINEQFF. The CDR3 DNA reads TGTGCCAGCAGTGTAGGGACAGGGATAAATGAGCAGTTCTTC. The gene calls are TRBV27 and TRBJ2-1; 9 bases are shared with TRBD1. CDR3 size: 14 residues. Germline values: CDR1 MNHEY, CDR2 SMNVEV (reference sequence). The junction had 6 bases not matched to a gene; V was cut back by 5 bases and J by 7 bases.

The chain combines TRBV19 with TRBJ2-1; no definite D call. Trimming removed 3 bases at V and 7 bases at J, with 7 bases between. The germline V gene encodes CDR1 LNHDA and CDR2 SQIVND (reference sequence). The CDR3 runs 12 residues. CDR3 nucleotides: TGTGCCAGTAGTATGATGGGTAATGAGCAGTTCTTC. Translated, it gives CASSMMGNEQFF.

The chain combines TRBV7-9 with TRBJ2-2, with D possibly TRBD2 on 5 matching bases. The CDR3 sequence is 14 residues long. The V gene lost 8 bases and the J gene lost 5 bases, with 15 bases spanning the gap. The germline CDR1 and CDR2 sequences are SEHNR and FQNEAQ (reference sequence). CDR3 bases: TGTGCCAGCCCGACGGCGGGTAGGACCGGGGAGCTGTTTTTT. Translated: CASPTAGRTGELFF.

This chain links TRBV2 with TRBJ1-2; 8 bases align to TRBD1. With V trimmed by 4 bases and J by 6 bases, 7 bases remained unmatched. The CDR3 is made up of 14 amino acids. Germline V CDR1 and CDR2: SNHLY, FYNNEI. The CDR3: CASSGAGQVDGYTF. The CDR3 DNA reads as TGTGCCAGCAGTGGCGCGGGACAGGTCGATGGCTACACCTTC.

This clonotype was detected a few times. This chain joins TRBV7-9 and TRBJ2-1, with D perhaps matching TRBD2 (6 bases). This CDR3 region has 13 residues. The germline CDR1 and CDR2 sequences are SEHNR and FQNEAQ (reference sequence). V lost 5 bases to trimming and J lost 9 bases, with 14 bases between them. The CDR3 loop reads CASSPWGAGEQFF. The DNA of the CDR3 is TGTGCCAGCAGCCCCTGGGGAGCGGGTGAGCAGTTCTTC.

The J gene is TRBJ1-1, the V gene TRBV7-9; D might be TRBD1 (5 bases). The CDR3 totals 15 residues. Germline assignment: CDR1 SEHNR and CDR2 FQNEAQ (reference sequence). V lost 6 bases, J lost 5 bases, and 19 bases lay in between. In nucleotides, the CDR3 is TGTGCCAGCAGTCACTCCGGGCAGGGAAGGACTGAAGCTTTCTTT. Protein sequence: CASSHSGQGRTEAFF.

The rearrangement links TRBV5-4 to TRBJ1-2; D unclear. Trimming stripped 2 bases from V and 4 bases from J, with 15 bases between. This CDR3 has 15 residues. Germline CDR1 is SGHNT and CDR2 is YYREEE (reference sequence). CDR3 amino acids: CASSFDRVSGYGYTF. The CDR3 nucleotides read TGTGCCAGCAGCTTCGACCGCGTAAGCGGCTATGGCTACACCTTC.

The rearrangement links TRBV7-8 to TRBJ2-3; perhaps D is TRBD1 or TRBD2 (6 bases each). Per germline, CDR1 SGHVS and CDR2 FQNEAQ. The length of the CDR3 is 16 residues. V was clipped by 0 bases and J by 1 base, with 11 bases between them. CDR3 bases: TGTGCCAGCAGCTTAGCGGGGGGCGTCGGCACAGATACGCAGTATTTT. Its translation: CASSLAGGVGTDTQYF.

V and J are TRBV9 and TRBJ1-2; 10 bases are shared with TRBD1. This CDR3 has 15 residues. Losses at the gene ends were 4 bases for V and 3 bases for J; bases not matched to a gene: 6. In germline, CDR1 is SGDLS, CDR2 YYNGEE. The CDR3 protein is CASSPGTGDYYGYTF. The DNA for the CDR3 is TGTGCCAGCAGCCCGGGGACAGGGGATTACTATGGCTACACCTTC.

The chain uses TRBV7-9 and TRBJ1-5; D uncertain. Germline CDR1 SEHNR, CDR2 FQNEAQ (reference sequence). The length of the CDR3 is 14 residues. The V end lost 0 bases, the J end lost 4 bases, and 7 bases lay between the germline ends. CDR3 in DNA: TGTGCCAGCAGCTTAGCCAAGTATAATCAGCCCCAGCATTTT. As protein: CASSLAKYNQPQHF.

The chain employs TRBV7-9 and TRBJ2-1; 7 bases align to TRBD1. The CDR3 spans 18 residues. The junction had 8 bases not matched to a gene; V was cut back by 0 bases and J by 0 bases. Germline assignment: CDR1 SEHNR and CDR2 FQNEAQ (reference sequence). CDR3: CASSLAHYRGSSYNEQFF. The CDR3 DNA sequence: TGTGCCAGCAGCTTAGCCCACTACAGGGGAAGCTCCTACAATGAGCAGTTCTTC.

This clonotype was recorded a few times. This sequence joins TRBV7-2 and TRBJ1-2; possible D gene TRBD1, 6 bases. This CDR3 has 17 amino acids. Germline loops: CDR1 SGHTA, CDR2 FQGNSA. Trimming stripped 1 base from V and 3 bases from J, with 18 bases between. CDR3 sequence: CASSLEGDPRPYYGYTF. The CDR3 nucleotides are TGTGCCAGCAGCTTAGAGGGGGACCCCCGGCCGTACTATGGCTACACCTTC. The full variable domain, with the rest looked up from reference TRBV7-2 and TRBJ1-2, is GAGVSQSPSNKVTEKGKDVELRCDPISGHTALYWYRQSLGQGLEFLIYFQGNSAPDKSGLPSDRFSAERTGGSVSTLTIQRTQQEDSAVYLCASSLEGDPRPYYGYTFGSGTRLTVV.